This TCR beta chain derives from a study of radiation and T cells in renal cell carcinoma. Using immunoSEQ multiplex PCR, the repertoire was profiled, and TCRdb retains in-frame clones only, with some absent. The sample has some 50,000 clones, roughly 84% seen once. The time point: baseline pretreatment blood. Treatment: 15 Gy SBRT to primary tumor, nephrectomy 4 weeks later. After SBRT, blood was collected at 2 and 4 weeks, plus baseline. The tumor was a clear cell renal cell carcinoma. The CDR3 runs to 16 residues. CDR1 and CDR2 from the germline V gene are SGHRS and YFSETQ. Between the trimmed V and J ends, which lost 0 bases and 7 bases, there was a span of 14 bases.

The sample in question was blood, obtained from a patient whose treatment included radiotherapy and nephrectomy. The genes are TRBV5-1 and TRBJ1-6, with D possibly TRBD1 on 6 matching bases. The TCR was taken from a woman in her 70s with renal cell carcinoma. The CDR3 coding sequence is TGCGCCAGCAGCTTGGGCCCGGACAGAGTGAATTCACCCCTCCACTTT. Its protein product is CASSLGPDRVNSPLHF. Full variable domain (missing parts from reference TRBV5-1 and TRBJ1-6): KAGVTQTPRYLIKTRGQQVTLSCSPISGHRSVSWYQQTPGQGLQFLFEYFSETQRNKGNFPGRFSGRQFSNSRSEMNVSTLELGDSALYLCASSLGPDRVNSPLHFGNGTRLTVT.